This is a list of T cell receptor beta chains from one sample in a study of a mutant IDH1 vaccine in newly diagnosed glioma. Profiled with immunoSEQ multiplex PCR; TCRdb holds only in-frame clones, not every one. The sample has about 67,000 clones, 83% seen once. This material consisted of peripheral blood mononuclear cells (PBMCs), taken from a glioma patient treated with radiotherapy, temozolomide or both. These receptor sequences come from a woman aged 18 to 35 with glioma. Some clones in this sample may be carry-over from other donors' samples. Both conserved end residues are part of each CDR3. Fields, in order: J gene, D gene, clone size, V gene, CDR3 protein, CDR3 DNA. A D gene is named only where the DNA matches it firmly. Clone size appears in some rows only: once, few, many, or a class for an expanded clone.

TRBJ1-1 TRBD1 - TRBV7-9 CASSSGQGTEAFF TGTGCCAGCAGCTCGGGACAGGGGACTGAAGCTTTCTTT
TRBJ2-1 TRBD2 - TRBV19 CASSSEASGPAYNEQFF TGTGCCAGTAGTAGTGAGGCTAGCGGGCCCGCCTACAATGAGCAGTTCTTC
TRBJ2-7 - - TRBV9 CASSGEGREQYF TGTGCCAGCAGCGGCGAGGGGCGCGAGCAGTACTTC
TRBJ2-1 TRBD2 - TRBV6-1 CASSEETSGHNEQFF TGTGCCAGCAGTGAGGAGACTAGCGGGCACAATGAGCAGTTCTTC
TRBJ2-3 TRBD2 once TRBV5-1 CASSWTSGTDTQYF TGCGCCAGCAGCTGGACTAGCGGTACAGATACGCAGTATTTT
TRBJ2-5 - - TRBV5-6 CASSLASGSAGQYF TGTGCCAGCAGCTTGGCCTCCGGATCAGCTGGCCAGTACTTC
TRBJ1-1 - - TRBV5-1 CASSLEGSEAFF TGCGCCAGCAGCTTGGAAGGATCTGAAGCTTTCTTT
TRBJ1-2 - - TRBV13 CASSLGGAGRANYGYTF TGTGCCAGCAGCTTAGGAGGGGCGGGCAGGGCGAACTATGGCTACACCTTC
TRBJ2-7 - - TRBV5-6 CASSRGTSPYEQYF TGTGCCAGCAGCCGCGGGACGTCTCCCTACGAGCAGTACTTC
TRBJ1-5 TRBD1 - TRBV4-1 CASSHAGTGNQPQHF TGCGCCAGCAGCCATGCCGGGACAGGGAATCAGCCCCAGCATTTT
TRBJ1-2 - - TRBV19 CANPWERALANYGYTF TGTGCCAACCCCTGGGAGCGAGCTTTAGCTAACTATGGCTACACCTTC
TRBJ2-2 - - TRBV21-1 CASSKALQGCAGTGELFF TGTGCCAGCAGCAAAGCGCTACAGGGGTGCGCGGGGACCGGGGAGCTGTTTTTT
TRBJ1-1 TRBD1 - TRBV5-1 CASSLDGTGVNTEAFF TGCGCCAGCAGCTTGGACGGGACAGGGGTAAATACTGAAGCTTTCTTT
TRBJ2-5 TRBD2 - TRBV5-4 CASSLGLAQETQYF TGTGCCAGCAGCTTGGGACTAGCGCAAGAGACCCAGTACTTC
TRBJ2-7 TRBD1 few TRBV11-2 CASSPRQGNYEQYF TGTGCCAGCAGTCCTCGACAGGGGAATTACGAGCAGTACTTC
TRBJ2-5 TRBD2 once TRBV6-5 CASARLAGVETQYF TGTGCCAGCGCCCGACTAGCGGGAGTGGAGACCCAGTACTTC
TRBJ2-7 - - TRBV7-2 CASSWRVDEQYF TGTGCCAGCAGTTGGCGCGTCGACGAGCAGTACTTC
TRBJ2-2 - few TRBV2 CASTVHNTGELFF TGTGCCAGCACGGTCCATAACACCGGGGAGCTGTTTTTT
TRBJ1-1 - - TRBV2 CARTGRLNTEAFF TGTGCCAGGACAGGACGGTTGAACACTGAAGCTTTCTTT
TRBJ2-3 TRBD2 - TRBV29-1 CSVAEGSGSGADTQYF TGCAGCGTTGCGGAAGGGAGCGGGAGTGGCGCAGATACGCAGTATTTT
TRBJ2-5 TRBD1 - TRBV5-1 CASSSTGGANRETQYF TGCGCCAGCAGCTCAACAGGGGGCGCGAACCGAGAGACCCAGTACTTC
TRBJ1-5 - - TRBV30 CAWSPTFSNQPQHF TGTGCCTGGAGTCCTACTTTTAGCAATCAGCCCCAGCATTTT
TRBJ2-2 - - TRBV2 CASSEVWVGTGELFF TGTGCCAGCAGTGAAGTCTGGGTTGGCACCGGGGAGCTGTTTTTT
TRBJ2-7 - - TRBV30 CAWSPDYEQYF TGTGCCTGGAGTCCTGACTACGAGCAGTACTTC
TRBJ1-5 TRBD1 - TRBV19 CASSIQDRGYQPQHF TGTGCCAGTAGTATTCAGGACAGGGGCTACCAGCCCCAGCATTTT
TRBJ1-2 - - TRBV15 CATSRDGTASDYGYTF TGTGCCACCAGCAGAGACGGGACCGCCTCCGACTATGGCTACACCTTC
TRBJ1-2 TRBD1 - TRBV6-5 CASSYPGTGSYGYTF TGTGCCAGCAGTTACCCCGGGACAGGGAGCTATGGCTACACCTTC
TRBJ2-1 - once TRBV2 CASRMTGVASSYNEQFF TGTGCCAGCAGGATGACAGGTGTAGCATCCTCCTACAATGAGCAGTTCTTC
TRBJ2-1 TRBD2 - TRBV5-1 CASSLAVGAGGSYNEQFF TGCGCCAGCAGCTTGGCCGTGGGTGCGGGAGGGTCCTACAATGAGCAGTTCTTC
TRBJ2-2 - - TRBV5-1 CASSHRAPNTGELFF TGCGCCAGCAGCCACCGGGCGCCGAACACCGGGGAGCTGTTTTTT
TRBJ1-5 - - TRBV27 CASSLGSNQPQHF TGTGCCAGCAGTTTAGGTAGCAATCAGCCCCAGCATTTT
TRBJ2-2 - - TRBV6-4 CASSERVGNTGELFF TGTGCCAGCAGTGAGAGGGTCGGAAACACCGGGGAGCTGTTTTTT
TRBJ1-5 - few TRBV19 CASKRGGGGNQPQHF TGTGCCAGTAAGCGTGGTGGGGGAGGAAATCAGCCCCAGCATTTT
TRBJ2-7 - once TRBV7-2 CASSPNRGPYEQYF TGTGCCAGCAGCCCCAACCGGGGGCCCTACGAGCAGTACTTC
TRBJ2-5 TRBD2 - TRBV2 CASSDEDREHRTGTSGDEETQYF TGTGCCAGCAGTGATGAGGACAGGGAACATCGCACCGGGACTAGCGGGGATGAAGAGACCCAGTACTTC
TRBJ2-7 TRBD2 many TRBV6-4 CASSVSGDAGDEQYF TGTGCCAGCAGTGTTTCGGGCGACGCGGGGGACGAGCAGTACTTC
TRBJ2-3 TRBD2 - TRBV4-3 CASSADASGGATDTQYF TGCGCCAGCAGCGCAGACGCTAGCGGGGGGGCAACCGATACGCAGTATTTT
TRBJ1-1 - - TRBV6-4 CASSRDLSNTEAFF TGTGCCAGCAGTAGGGACCTCTCGAACACTGAAGCTTTCTTT
TRBJ1-5 TRBD1 - TRBV6-6 CAIQDRRDQPQHF TGTGCCATCCAGGACAGGCGGGATCAGCCCCAGCATTTT
TRBJ1-6 - - TRBV10-3 CAISAAGPSYNSPLHF TGTGCCATCAGTGCTGCAGGGCCCTCGTATAATTCACCCCTCCACTTT
TRBJ2-1 TRBD2 - TRBV14 CASSQGGLAGNEQFF TGTGCCAGCAGCCAAGGGGGACTAGCGGGGAATGAGCAGTTCTTC
TRBJ1-5 TRBD1 once TRBV30 CAWSSPRRGRNQPQHF TGTGCCTGGAGTTCCCCCCGCAGGGGGAGGAATCAGCCCCAGCATTTT
TRBJ1-3 - - TRBV5-1 CASSRTGPNSGNTIYF TGCGCCAGCAGCCGTACGGGACCTAACTCTGGAAACACCATATATTTT
TRBJ1-5 TRBD1 - TRBV19 CASSIDPGQGALPQHF TGTGCCAGTAGTATAGACCCCGGACAGGGAGCTCTGCCCCAGCATTTT
TRBJ1-1 TRBD1 - TRBV11-2 CASSGDRAGTEAFF TGTGCCAGCAGCGGGGACAGGGCGGGCACTGAAGCTTTCTTT
TRBJ1-5 TRBD1 - TRBV5-1 CASRPGTGDNQPQHF TGCGCCAGCAGACCCGGGACAGGGGACAATCAGCCCCAGCATTTT
TRBJ2-3 TRBD1 - TRBV7-9 CASSFRTGLSTDTQYF TGTGCCAGCAGCTTCCGGACAGGGCTTAGCACAGATACGCAGTATTTT
TRBJ1-5 - - TRBV5-1 CASSIEGSNQPQHF TGCGCCAGCAGCATTGAGGGCAGCAATCAGCCCCAGCATTTT
TRBJ1-3 - - TRBV6-1 CASSEGTAGNTIYF TGTGCCAGCAGTGAAGGTACAGCTGGAAACACCATATATTTT
TRBJ2-4 - - TRBV7-2 CASSLGGRGAGTLF TGTGCCAGCAGCTTAGGCGGCCGAGGGGCCGGTACCCTCTTC
TRBJ2-7 - - TRBV7-6 CASSFWAGEQYF TGTGCCAGCAGCTTTTGGGCGGGCGAGCAGTACTTC
TRBJ2-3 - - TRBV9 CASSRRGNTDTQYF TGTGCCAGCAGCAGACGGGGAAACACAGATACGCAGTATTTT
TRBJ1-1 - - TRBV5-4 CASSGGGTEAFF TGTGCCAGCAGTGGGGGCGGAACTGAAGCTTTCTTT
TRBJ1-1 TRBD1 - TRBV6-5 CASSYSGQGGTEAFF TGTGCCAGCAGTTATTCCGGACAGGGAGGGACTGAAGCTTTCTTT
TRBJ1-6 - - TRBV4-3 CASSQDIGGGSPLHF TGCGCCAGCAGCCAAGACATCGGGGGAGGCTCACCCCTCCACTTT